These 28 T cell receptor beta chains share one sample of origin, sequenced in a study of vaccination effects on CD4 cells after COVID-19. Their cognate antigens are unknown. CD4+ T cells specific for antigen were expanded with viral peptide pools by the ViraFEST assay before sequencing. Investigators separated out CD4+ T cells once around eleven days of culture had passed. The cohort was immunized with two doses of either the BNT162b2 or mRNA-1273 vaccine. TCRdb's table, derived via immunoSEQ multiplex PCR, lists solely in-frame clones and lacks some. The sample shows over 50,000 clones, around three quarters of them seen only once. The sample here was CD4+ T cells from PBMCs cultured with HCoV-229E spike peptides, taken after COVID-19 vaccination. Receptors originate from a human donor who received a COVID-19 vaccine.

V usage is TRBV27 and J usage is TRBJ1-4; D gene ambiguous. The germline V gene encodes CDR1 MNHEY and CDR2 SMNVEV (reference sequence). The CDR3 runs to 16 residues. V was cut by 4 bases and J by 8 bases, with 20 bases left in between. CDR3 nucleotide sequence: TGTGCCAGCAGTTCTCATCGACAATTGATAACGGAAAAACTGTTTTTT. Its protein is CASSSHRQLITEKLFF.

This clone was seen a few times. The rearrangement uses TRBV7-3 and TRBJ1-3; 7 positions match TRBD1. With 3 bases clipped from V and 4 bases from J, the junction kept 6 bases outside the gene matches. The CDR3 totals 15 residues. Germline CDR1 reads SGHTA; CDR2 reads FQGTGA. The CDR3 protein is CASSLGPGGGNTIYF. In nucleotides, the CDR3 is TGTGCCAGCAGCTTGGGTCCAGGGGGAGGAAACACCATATATTTT.

Written as DNA, the CDR3 is TGTGCCAGCTCACCAATTCACAACACCGGGGAGCTGTTTTTT. This sequence encodes CASSPIHNTGELFF. V gene TRBV18 combines with J gene TRBJ2-2; D not resolved. This CDR3 comprises 14 residues. V lost 2 bases and J 2 bases, leaving 6 bases between the germline ends. CDR1 is KGHSH, CDR2 LQKENI, per germline. The variable domain in full, completed from reference TRBV18 and TRBJ2-2, reads NAGVMQNPRHLVRRRGQEARLRCSPMKGHSHVYWYRQLPEEGLKFMVYLQKENIIDESGMPKERFSAEFPKEGPSILRIQQVVRGDSAAYFCASSPIHNTGELFFGEGSRLTVL.

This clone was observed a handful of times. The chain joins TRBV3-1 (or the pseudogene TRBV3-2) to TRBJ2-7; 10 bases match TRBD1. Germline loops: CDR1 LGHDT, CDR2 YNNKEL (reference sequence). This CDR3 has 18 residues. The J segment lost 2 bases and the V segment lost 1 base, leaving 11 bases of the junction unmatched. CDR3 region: CASSQARRQGACAYEQYV. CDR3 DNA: TGTGCCAGCAGCCAAGCTAGGAGACAGGGGGCTTGCGCCTACGAGCAGTACGTC.

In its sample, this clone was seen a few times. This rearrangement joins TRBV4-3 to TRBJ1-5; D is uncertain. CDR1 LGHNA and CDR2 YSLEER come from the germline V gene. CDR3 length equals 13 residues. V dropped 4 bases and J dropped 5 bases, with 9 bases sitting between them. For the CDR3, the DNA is TGCGCCAGCAGCCCGAGTCTGGATCAGCCCCAGCATTTT. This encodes CASSPSLDQPQHF.

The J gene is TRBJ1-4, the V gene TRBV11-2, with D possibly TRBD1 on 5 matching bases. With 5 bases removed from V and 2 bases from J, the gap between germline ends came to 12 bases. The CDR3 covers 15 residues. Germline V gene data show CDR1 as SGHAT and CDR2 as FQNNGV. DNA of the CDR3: TGTGCCAGCAGCCCCTTTGGGGCCACTAATGAAAAACTGTTTTTT. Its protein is CASSPFGATNEKLFF. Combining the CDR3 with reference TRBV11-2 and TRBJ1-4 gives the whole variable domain EAGVAQSPRYKIIEKRQSVAFWCNPISGHATLYWYQQILGQGPKLLIQFQNNGVVDDSQLPKDRFSAERLKGVDSTLKIQPAKLEDSAVYLCASSPFGATNEKLFFGSGTQLSVL.

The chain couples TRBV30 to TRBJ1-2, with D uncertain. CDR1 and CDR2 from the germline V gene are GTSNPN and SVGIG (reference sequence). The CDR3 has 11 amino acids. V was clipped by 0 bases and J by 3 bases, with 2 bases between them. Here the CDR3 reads CAWSVHYGYTF. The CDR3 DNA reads TGTGCCTGGAGTGTACACTATGGCTACACCTTC. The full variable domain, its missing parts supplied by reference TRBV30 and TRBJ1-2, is SQTIHQWPATLVQPVGSPLSLECTVEGTSNPNLYWYRQAAGRGLQLLFYSVGIGQISSEVPQNLSASRPQDRQFILSSKKLLLSDSGFYLCAWSVHYGYTFGSGTRLTVV.

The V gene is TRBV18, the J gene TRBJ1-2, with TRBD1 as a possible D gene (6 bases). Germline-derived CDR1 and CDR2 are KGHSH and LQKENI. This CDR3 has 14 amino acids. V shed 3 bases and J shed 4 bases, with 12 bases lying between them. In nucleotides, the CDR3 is TGTGCCAGCTCACCTAATCAGGACAGCTATGGCTACACCTTC. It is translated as CASSPNQDSYGYTF.

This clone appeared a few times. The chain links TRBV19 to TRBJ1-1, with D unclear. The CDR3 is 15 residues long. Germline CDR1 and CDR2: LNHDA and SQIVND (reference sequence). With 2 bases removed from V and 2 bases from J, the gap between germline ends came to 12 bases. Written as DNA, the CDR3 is TGTGCCAGTAGTATACGAGAACGATCAAACACTGAAGCTTTCTTT. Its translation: CASSIRERSNTEAFF.

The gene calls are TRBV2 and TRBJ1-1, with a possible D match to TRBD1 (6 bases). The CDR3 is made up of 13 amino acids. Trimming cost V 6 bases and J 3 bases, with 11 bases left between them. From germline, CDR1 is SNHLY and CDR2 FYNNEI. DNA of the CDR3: TGTGCCAGCAGCCGACAGGTTGACACTGAAGCTTTCTTT. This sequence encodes CASSRQVDTEAFF.

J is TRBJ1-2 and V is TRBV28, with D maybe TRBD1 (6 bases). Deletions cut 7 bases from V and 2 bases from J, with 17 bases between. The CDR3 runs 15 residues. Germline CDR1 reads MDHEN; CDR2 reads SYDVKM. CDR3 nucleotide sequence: TGTGCCAGCACCCCTGGGGGCTATCCCAACTATGGCTACACCTTC. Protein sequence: CASTPGGYPNYGYTF.

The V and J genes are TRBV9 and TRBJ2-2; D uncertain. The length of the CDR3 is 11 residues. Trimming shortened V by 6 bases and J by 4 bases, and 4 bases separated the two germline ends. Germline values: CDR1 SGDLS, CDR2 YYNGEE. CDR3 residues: CASTSTGELFF. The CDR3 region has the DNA TGTGCCAGCACCTCCACCGGGGAGCTGTTTTTT.

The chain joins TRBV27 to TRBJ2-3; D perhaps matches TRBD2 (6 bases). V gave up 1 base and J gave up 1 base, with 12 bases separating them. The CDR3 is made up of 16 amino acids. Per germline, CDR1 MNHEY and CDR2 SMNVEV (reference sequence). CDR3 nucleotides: TGTGCCAGCAGTTTATTAGGGCGGGGAGGCACAGATACGCAGTATTTT. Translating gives CASSLLGRGGTDTQYF.

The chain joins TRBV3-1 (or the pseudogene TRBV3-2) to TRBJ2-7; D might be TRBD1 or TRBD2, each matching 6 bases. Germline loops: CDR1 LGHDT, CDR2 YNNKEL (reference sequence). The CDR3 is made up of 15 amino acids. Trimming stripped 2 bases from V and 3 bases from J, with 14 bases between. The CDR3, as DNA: TGTGCCAGCAGCCAAAATGAAGGGGGGCGCTACGAGCAGTACGTC. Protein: CASSQNEGGRYEQYV.

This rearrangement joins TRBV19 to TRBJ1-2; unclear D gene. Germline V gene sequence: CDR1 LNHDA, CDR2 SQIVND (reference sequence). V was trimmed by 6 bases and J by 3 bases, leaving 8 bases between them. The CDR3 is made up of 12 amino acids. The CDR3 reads CASRQSYYGYTF. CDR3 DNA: TGTGCCAGTAGACAGAGCTACTATGGCTACACCTTC.

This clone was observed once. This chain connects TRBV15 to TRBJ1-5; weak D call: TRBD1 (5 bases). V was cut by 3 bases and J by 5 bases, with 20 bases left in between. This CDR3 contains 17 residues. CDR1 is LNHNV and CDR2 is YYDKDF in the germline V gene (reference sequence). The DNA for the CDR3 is TGTGCCACCAGCAGGGGAAACCGGGACCGACCCTATCAGCCCCAGCATTTT. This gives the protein CATSRGNRDRPYQPQHF.

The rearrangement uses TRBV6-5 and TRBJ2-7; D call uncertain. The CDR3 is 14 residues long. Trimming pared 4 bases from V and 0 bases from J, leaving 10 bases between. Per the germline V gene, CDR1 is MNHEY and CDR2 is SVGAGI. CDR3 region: CASSSSFGSYEQYV. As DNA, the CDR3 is TGTGCCAGCAGTTCCTCGTTCGGCTCCTACGAGCAGTACGTC.

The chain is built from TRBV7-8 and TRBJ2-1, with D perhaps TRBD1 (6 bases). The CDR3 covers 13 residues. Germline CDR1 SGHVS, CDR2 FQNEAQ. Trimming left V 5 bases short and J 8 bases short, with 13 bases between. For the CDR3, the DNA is TGTGCCAGCAGCGGCAGGGGACGGTATGAGCAGTTCTTC. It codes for CASSGRGRYEQFF.

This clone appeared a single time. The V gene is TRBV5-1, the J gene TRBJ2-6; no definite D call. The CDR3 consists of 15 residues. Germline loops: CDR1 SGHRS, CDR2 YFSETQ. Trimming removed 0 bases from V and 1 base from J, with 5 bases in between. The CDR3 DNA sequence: TGCGCCAGCAGCTTGGGGATTTCTGGGGCCAACGTCCTGACTTTC. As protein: CASSLGISGANVLTF.

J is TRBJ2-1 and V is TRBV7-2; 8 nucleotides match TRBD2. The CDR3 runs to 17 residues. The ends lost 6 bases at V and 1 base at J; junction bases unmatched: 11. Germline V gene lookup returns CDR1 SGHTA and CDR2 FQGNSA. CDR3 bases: TGTGCCAGCAGTCACCCACGGCGGGGGGTTTCCTACAATGAGCAGTTCTTC. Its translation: CASSHPRRGVSYNEQFF.

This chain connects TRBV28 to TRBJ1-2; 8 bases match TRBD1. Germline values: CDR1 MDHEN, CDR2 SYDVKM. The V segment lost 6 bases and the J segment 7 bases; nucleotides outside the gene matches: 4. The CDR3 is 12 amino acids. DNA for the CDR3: TGTGCCAGCAGCTCAGGGGGCTCTGGCTACACCTTC. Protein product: CASSSGGSGYTF.

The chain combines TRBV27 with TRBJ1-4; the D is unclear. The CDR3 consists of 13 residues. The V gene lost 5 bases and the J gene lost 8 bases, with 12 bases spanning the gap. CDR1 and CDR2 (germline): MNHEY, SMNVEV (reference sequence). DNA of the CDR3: TGTGCCAGCAGTGCCCGAGTGGGGGAAAAACTGTTTTTT. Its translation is CASSARVGEKLFF.

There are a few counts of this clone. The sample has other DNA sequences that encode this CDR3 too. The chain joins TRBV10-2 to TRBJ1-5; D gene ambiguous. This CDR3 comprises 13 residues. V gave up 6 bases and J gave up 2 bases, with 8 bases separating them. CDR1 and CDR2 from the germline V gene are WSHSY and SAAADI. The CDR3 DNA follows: TGCGCCAGCAGAGAGGGAGGCAATCAGCCCCAGCATTTT. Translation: CASREGGNQPQHF.

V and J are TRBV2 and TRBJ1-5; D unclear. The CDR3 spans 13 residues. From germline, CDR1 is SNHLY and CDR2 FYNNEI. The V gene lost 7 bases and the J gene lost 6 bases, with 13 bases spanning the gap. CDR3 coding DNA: TGTGCCAGCAAAAGTGAAGTAGGTCAGCCCCAGCATTTT. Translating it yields CASKSEVGQPQHF. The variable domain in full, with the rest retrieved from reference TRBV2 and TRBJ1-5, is EPEVTQTPSHQVTQMGQEVILRCVPISNHLYFYWYRQILGQKVEFLVSFYNNEISEKSEIFDDQFSVERPDGSNFTLKIRSTKLEDSAMYFCASKSEVGQPQHFGDGTRLSIL.

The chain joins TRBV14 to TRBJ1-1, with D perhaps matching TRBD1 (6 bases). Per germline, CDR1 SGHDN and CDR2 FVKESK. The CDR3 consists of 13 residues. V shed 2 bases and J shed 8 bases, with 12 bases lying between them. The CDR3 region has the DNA TGTGCCAGCAGCCAACGGGCAGGGGCGGAAGCTTTCTTT. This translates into CASSQRAGAEAFF.

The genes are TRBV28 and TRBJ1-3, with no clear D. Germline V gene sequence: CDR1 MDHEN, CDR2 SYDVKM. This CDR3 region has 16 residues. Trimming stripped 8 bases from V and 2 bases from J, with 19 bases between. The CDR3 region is CASARAGSRTGNTIYF. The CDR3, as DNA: TGTGCCAGCGCGCGGGCAGGCTCAAGGACTGGAAACACCATATATTTT.

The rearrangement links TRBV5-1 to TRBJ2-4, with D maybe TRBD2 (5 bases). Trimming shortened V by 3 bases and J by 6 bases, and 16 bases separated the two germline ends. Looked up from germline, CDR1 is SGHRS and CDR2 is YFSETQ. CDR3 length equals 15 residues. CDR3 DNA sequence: TGCGCCAGCAGCTGGGAGACCAGCGCCGGAAACATTCAGTACTTC. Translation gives CASSWETSAGNIQYF.

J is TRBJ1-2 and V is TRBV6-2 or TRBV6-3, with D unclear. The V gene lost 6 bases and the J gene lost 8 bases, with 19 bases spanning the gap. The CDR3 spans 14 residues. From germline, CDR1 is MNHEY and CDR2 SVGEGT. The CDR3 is CASSEMRDKSGYTF. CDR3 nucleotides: TGTGCCAGCAGCGAAATGAGGGATAAGTCAGGCTACACCTTC.